The 22 T cell receptor beta chains reported below all come from one sample, sequenced in a study of blood T cell repertoires in COVID-19. The repertoire was sequenced with immunoSEQ multiplex PCR; TCRdb's copy has only in-frame clones and lacks some. The repertoire holds roughly 110,000 clones, with less than 90% as singletons. The sequencing sample was made of peripheral blood. The receptors were gathered from a human donor in a cohort sampled during active COVID-19.

The chain joins TRBV28 to TRBJ2-7, with D possibly TRBD2 on 6 matching bases. Germline V CDR1 and CDR2: MDHEN, SYDVKM. The CDR3 runs 12 residues. Deletions cut 6 bases from V and 6 bases from J, with 12 bases between. The CDR3 DNA reads TGTGCCAGCAGCCCGGGACTGCGCGAGCAGTACTTC. This gives the protein CASSPGLREQYF.

The chain combines TRBV28 with TRBJ2-7; weak D call: TRBD2 (5 bases). There are 13 residues in the CDR3. The V and J ends lost 2 bases and 12 bases respectively, with 17 bases between them. The V gene's germline CDR1 is MDHEN and CDR2 SYDVKM. The CDR3 DNA is TGTGCCAGCAGTTTACGGGATGGTCTACTTTGGTACTTC. As protein: CASSLRDGLLWYF.

The sample holds a few counts of this clone. The J gene is TRBJ2-7, the V gene TRBV7-9; 12 bases are a match to TRBD1. After removal of 5 bases from V and 2 bases from J, the junction contained 4 bases not matched to a gene. Per the germline V gene, CDR1 is SEHNR and CDR2 is FQNEAQ (reference sequence). This CDR3 region has 15 residues. The CDR3 loop reads CASSEGTGGAYEQYF. For the CDR3, the DNA is TGTGCCAGCAGCGAAGGGACAGGGGGCGCCTACGAGCAGTACTTC.

V is TRBV6-5 and J is TRBJ2-5, with 7 bases identical to TRBD1. There are 14 residues in the CDR3. V was clipped by 7 bases and J by 5 bases; unmatched bases: 10. CDR1 is MNHEY, CDR2 SVGAGI, per germline. The CDR3 DNA reads as TGTGCCAGCAACCAACAGGGGCCCGGTGAGACCCAGTACTTC. The encoded protein is CASNQQGPGETQYF.

The J gene is TRBJ1-4, the V gene TRBV7-8, with TRBD1 matching 9 bases. Looked up from germline, CDR1 is SGHVS and CDR2 is FQNEAQ. V lost 7 bases and J lost 7; bases outside the gene matches: 4. The CDR3 covers 13 residues. The CDR3 nucleotides read TGTGCCAGCACTGACAGGGGGGTTGAAAAACTGTTTTTT. This codes for CASTDRGVEKLFF.

This chain uses TRBV4-1 with TRBJ2-1; D unresolved. The CDR3 has 12 residues. Trimming removed 0 bases at V and 7 bases at J, with 4 bases between. Per the germline V gene, CDR1 is MGHRA and CDR2 is YSYEKL. In nucleotides, the CDR3 is TGCGCCAGCAGCCAAGAGTTAAATGAGCAGTTCTTC. Translation gives CASSQELNEQFF.

V and J are TRBV7-2 and TRBJ1-3, with a weak D call TRBD1 (5 bases). With 5 bases removed from V and 2 bases from J, the gap between germline ends came to 10 bases. CDR1 and CDR2 (germline): SGHTA, FQGNSA. The CDR3 is 14 residues long. CDR3 DNA sequence: TGTGCCAGCAGCCCGGGGGTACCTGGAAACACCATATATTTT. Translating gives CASSPGVPGNTIYF.

This clone was seen once. The J gene is TRBJ2-1, the V gene TRBV7-3; 9 nucleotides agree with TRBD2. This CDR3 region has 15 residues. Unmatched junction bases numbered 10, after V lost 5 bases and J lost 8 bases. Germline CDR1 reads SGHTA; CDR2 reads FQGTGA. As DNA, the CDR3 is TGTGCCAGCAGCCTTTTAGCGGGAGCGGCCGATGAGCAGTTCTTC. Its translation is CASSLLAGAADEQFF.

The DNA for the CDR3 is TGTGCCAGCCTGGCCGAAGCGGGCTCCTACAATGAGCAGTTCTTC. This encodes CASLAEAGSYNEQFF. This rearrangement joins TRBV7-9 to TRBJ2-1, with D possibly TRBD2 on 6 matching bases. The germline gives CDR1 SEHNR, CDR2 FQNEAQ (reference sequence). The CDR3 is made up of 15 amino acids. Trimming stripped 8 bases from V and 0 bases from J, with 14 bases between.

This chain links TRBV7-3 with TRBJ2-1; 9 nucleotides match TRBD1. Per the germline V gene, CDR1 is SGHTA and CDR2 is FQGTGA. V shed 4 bases, J shed 0 bases, and the junction held 1 base outside the gene matches. CDR3 length: 15 residues. CDR3: CASSSTGGSYNEQFF. CDR3 DNA: TGTGCCAGCAGCTCGACAGGGGGCTCCTACAATGAGCAGTTCTTC.

A few counts support this clone. The CDR3 loop is CASSHDRALNNEQFF. The CDR3 DNA reads as TGTGCCAGCTCACACGACAGGGCCTTAAACAATGAGCAGTTCTTC. The rearrangement links TRBV18 to TRBJ2-1, with TRBD1 matching over 7 bases. After removal of 4 bases from V and 5 bases from J, the junction contained 8 bases not matched to a gene. Germline V gene lookup returns CDR1 KGHSH and CDR2 LQKENI. The CDR3 is made up of 15 amino acids.

The genes are TRBV11-2 and TRBJ1-4; 9 bases map to TRBD1. The V segment lost 1 base and the J segment 4 bases; nucleotides outside the gene matches: 10. The CDR3 has 18 amino acids. CDR1 SGHAT and CDR2 FQNNGV come from the germline V gene. The CDR3 loop reads CASSLGRPGQGFNEKLFF. The CDR3 DNA follows: TGTGCCAGCAGCTTAGGGCGTCCGGGACAGGGTTTTAATGAAAAACTGTTTTTT.

The rearrangement uses TRBV9 and TRBJ1-2; possible D gene TRBD1, 5 bases. The CDR3 consists of 16 residues. V was clipped by 0 bases and J by 0 bases, with 12 bases between them. CDR1 is SGDLS, CDR2 YYNGEE, per germline. CDR3: CASSVAEYRSNYGYTF. The CDR3, as DNA: TGTGCCAGCAGCGTAGCCGAATACAGGTCTAACTATGGCTACACCTTC.

The V call is TRBV5-4, the J call TRBJ2-2; 13 bases match TRBD2. The CDR3 has 20 residues. Germline-derived CDR1 and CDR2 are SGHNT and YYREEE (reference sequence). V gave up 2 bases and J gave up 2 bases; unmatched junction bases: 12. The CDR3 sequence: CASSFRMQGLAGSNTGELFF. CDR3 nucleotides: TGTGCCAGCAGCTTTAGGATGCAGGGACTAGCGGGAAGTAACACCGGGGAGCTGTTTTTT.

This chain connects TRBV5-1 to TRBJ2-1; a weak D match, TRBD2 (5 bases). The CDR3 covers 17 residues. The germline gives CDR1 SGHRS, CDR2 YFSETQ. Trimming shortened V by 0 bases and J by 7 bases, and 20 bases separated the two germline ends. The CDR3 DNA is TGCGCCAGCAGCTTGGATACTACCCCCACGGGGTTGAATGAGCAGTTCTTC. As protein: CASSLDTTPTGLNEQFF.

There are a few counts of this clone. This rearrangement joins TRBV9 to TRBJ1-2; TRBD1 matches 7 bases. The CDR3 totals 14 residues. The germline V gene has CDR1 SGDLS and CDR2 YYNGEE. J was trimmed by 4 bases and V by 0 bases; bases with no gene match: 3. CDR3 protein: CASSVDRGSYGYTF. CDR3 nucleotide sequence: TGTGCCAGCAGCGTAGACAGGGGTAGCTATGGCTACACCTTC.

V usage is TRBV7-9 and J usage is TRBJ1-2; perhaps TRBD1 as D (6 bases). Per the germline V gene, CDR1 is SEHNR and CDR2 is FQNEAQ (reference sequence). There are 13 residues in the CDR3. The V end was cut by 6 bases, the J end by 1 base, with 9 bases between. The CDR3 DNA reads as TGTGCCAGCAGTGAAGGGGGTAACTATGGCTACACCTTC. It encodes CASSEGGNYGYTF.

The chain joins TRBV5-1 to TRBJ1-4; D unresolved. This CDR3 region has 16 residues. V lost 4 bases, J lost 0 bases, and 13 bases lay in between. CDR1 SGHRS and CDR2 YFSETQ come from the germline V gene. The CDR3 nucleotides are TGCGCCAGCAGCCCCTCGCTAGTTGCAACTAATGAAAAACTGTTTTTT. Protein: CASSPSLVATNEKLFF.

The chain carries TRBV7-2 and TRBJ2-1; 8 bases align to TRBD1. V was pared by 5 bases and J by 10 bases, with 7 bases of the junction left unmatched. CDR3 length: 13 residues. The germline CDR1 and CDR2 sequences are SGHTA and FQGNSA. CDR3 nucleotide sequence: TGTGCCAGCAGCCCCGACAGGGGAGACGAGCAGTTCTTC. Its translation is CASSPDRGDEQFF.

The rearrangement uses TRBV11-2 and TRBJ1-5; D is unclear. Germline V lookup: CDR1 SGHAT, CDR2 FQNNGV. V gave up 1 base and J gave up 7 bases, with 11 bases separating them. The CDR3 covers 14 residues. The CDR3 here is CASSLGLPGQPQHF. For the CDR3, the DNA is TGTGCCAGCAGCTTAGGGCTACCGGGGCAGCCCCAGCATTTT.

The rearrangement uses TRBV29-1 and TRBJ2-5; D might be TRBD2 (5 bases). The CDR3 covers 12 residues. Trimming removed 7 bases at V and 5 bases at J, with 14 bases between. Germline loops: CDR1 SQVTM, CDR2 ANQGSEA. The CDR3 here is CSAGPRGETQYF. The CDR3 region has the DNA TGCAGCGCTGGGCCTCGAGGGGAGACCCAGTACTTC.

There are a few counts of this clone. The chain uses TRBV11-2 and TRBJ2-7; D ambiguous. V lost 0 bases and J 0 bases, leaving 6 bases between the germline ends. The CDR3 is 14 amino acids. Per germline, CDR1 SGHAT and CDR2 FQNNGV. In nucleotides, the CDR3 is TGTGCCAGCAGCTTAGAACTTAGCTCCTACGAGCAGTACTTC. Its protein product is CASSLELSSYEQYF.